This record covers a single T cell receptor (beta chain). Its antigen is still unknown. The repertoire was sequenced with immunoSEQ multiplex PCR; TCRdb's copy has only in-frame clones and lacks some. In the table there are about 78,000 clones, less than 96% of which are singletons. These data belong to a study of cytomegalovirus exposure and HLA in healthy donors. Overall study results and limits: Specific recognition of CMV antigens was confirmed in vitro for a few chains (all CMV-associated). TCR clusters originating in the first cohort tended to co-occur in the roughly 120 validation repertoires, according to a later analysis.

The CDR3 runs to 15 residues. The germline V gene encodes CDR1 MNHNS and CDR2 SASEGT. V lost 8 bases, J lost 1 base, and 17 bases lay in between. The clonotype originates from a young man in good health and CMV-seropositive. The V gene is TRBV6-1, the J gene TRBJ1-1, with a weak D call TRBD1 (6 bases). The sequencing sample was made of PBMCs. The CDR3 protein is CASGRDTRENTEAFF. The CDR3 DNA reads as TGTGCCAGCGGACGGGACACCAGAGAGAACACTGAAGCTTTCTTT.